The sequence of this T cell receptor beta chain was determined in a study of identical twins. TCRdb analysed the 5' RACE reads with MiXCR anew, one entry per CDR3 protein. Among roughly 250,000 distinct CDR3 sequences listed, about 14% were seen once. The sample holds a few counts of this clonotype. Its antigen is not identified. The J segment lost 9 bases and the V segment lost 10 bases, leaving 7 bases of the junction unmatched. Germline lookup yields CDR1 LNHDA and CDR2 SQIVND (reference sequence). This CDR3 comprises 11 residues. General observations from the study: High-abundance cord blood beta clonotypes had fewer insertions; memory repertoires showed none.

This sequence was found in a woman aged 18-29 years in good health. This sequence joins TRBV19 and TRBJ2-7; 9 positions agree with TRBD1. The sequencing sample was made of memory (CD45RO+) T cells sorted from blood. This chain's CDR3 is CATWTGVGQYF. Here the CDR3 DNA reads TGTGCCACCTGGACAGGGGTAGGGCAGTACTTC.